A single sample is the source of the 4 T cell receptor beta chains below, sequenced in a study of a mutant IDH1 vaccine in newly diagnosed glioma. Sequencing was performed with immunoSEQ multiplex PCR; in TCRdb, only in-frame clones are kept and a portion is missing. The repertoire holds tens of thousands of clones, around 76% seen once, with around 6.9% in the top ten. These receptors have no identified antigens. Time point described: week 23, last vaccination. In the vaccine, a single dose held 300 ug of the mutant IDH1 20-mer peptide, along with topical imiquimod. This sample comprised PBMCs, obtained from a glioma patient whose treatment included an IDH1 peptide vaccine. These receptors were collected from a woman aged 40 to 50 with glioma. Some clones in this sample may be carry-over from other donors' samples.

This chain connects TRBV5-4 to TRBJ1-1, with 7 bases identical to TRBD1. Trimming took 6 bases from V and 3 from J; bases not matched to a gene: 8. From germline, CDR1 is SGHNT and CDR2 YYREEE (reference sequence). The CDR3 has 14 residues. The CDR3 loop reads CASIRQGGDTEAFF. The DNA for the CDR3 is TGTGCCAGCATAAGACAGGGTGGGGACACTGAAGCTTTCTTT. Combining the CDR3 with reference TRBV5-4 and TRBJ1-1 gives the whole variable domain ETGVTQSPTHLIKTRGQQVTLRCSSQSGHNTVSWYQQALGQGPQFIFQYYREEENGRGNFPPRFSGLQFPNYSSELNVNALELDDSALYLCASIRQGGDTEAFFGQGTRLTVV.

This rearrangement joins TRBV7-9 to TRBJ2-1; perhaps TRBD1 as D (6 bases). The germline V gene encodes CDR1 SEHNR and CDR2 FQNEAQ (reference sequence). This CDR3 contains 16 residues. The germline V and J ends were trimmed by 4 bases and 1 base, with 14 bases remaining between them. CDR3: CASSYQGSGSYNEQFF. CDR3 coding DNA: TGTGCCAGCAGCTACCAGGGGAGTGGTTCCTACAATGAGCAGTTCTTC.

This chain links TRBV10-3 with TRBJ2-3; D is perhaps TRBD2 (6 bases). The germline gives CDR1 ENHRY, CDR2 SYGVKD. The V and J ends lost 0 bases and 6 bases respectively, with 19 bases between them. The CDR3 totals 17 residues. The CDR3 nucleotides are TGTGCCATCAGTGAGTCAGGAGCGGGTGCTGCCTCGGATACGCAGTATTTT. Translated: CAISESGAGAASDTQYF.

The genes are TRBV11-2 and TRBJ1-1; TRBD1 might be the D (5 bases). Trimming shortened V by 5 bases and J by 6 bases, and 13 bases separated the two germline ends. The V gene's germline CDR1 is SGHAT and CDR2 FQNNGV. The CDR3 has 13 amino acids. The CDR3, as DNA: TGTGCCAGCAGCCCACCCTTGGGGCCTGAAGCTTTCTTT. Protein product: CASSPPLGPEAFF.